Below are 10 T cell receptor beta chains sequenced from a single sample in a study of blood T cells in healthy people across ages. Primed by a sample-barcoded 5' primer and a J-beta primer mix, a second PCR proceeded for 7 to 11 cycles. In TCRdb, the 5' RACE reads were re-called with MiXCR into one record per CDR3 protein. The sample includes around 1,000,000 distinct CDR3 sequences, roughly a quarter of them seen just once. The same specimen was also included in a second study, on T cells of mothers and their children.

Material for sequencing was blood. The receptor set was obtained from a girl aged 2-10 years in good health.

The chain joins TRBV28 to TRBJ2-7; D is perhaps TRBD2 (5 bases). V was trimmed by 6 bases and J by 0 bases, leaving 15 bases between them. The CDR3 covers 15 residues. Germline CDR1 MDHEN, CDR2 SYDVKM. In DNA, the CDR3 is TGTGCCAGCAGGGGGAGTGGTTGGGGCTCCTACGAGCAGTACTTC. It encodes CASRGSGWGSYEQYF. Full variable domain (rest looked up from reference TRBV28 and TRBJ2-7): DVKVTQSSRYLVKRTGEKVFLECVQDMDHENMFWYRQDPGLGLRLIYFSYDVKMKEKGDIPEGYSVSREKKERFSLILESASTNQTSMYLCASRGSGWGSYEQYFGPGTRLTVT.

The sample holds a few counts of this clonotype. CDR3 nucleotides: TGTGCCAGCAGCTTTCAACGGGGGGGGTCACCCCTCCACTTT. It encodes CASSFQRGGSPLHF. The gene calls are TRBV7-9 and TRBJ1-6; a possible D gene is TRBD1 (5 bases). The CDR3 has 14 amino acids. V gave up 3 bases and J gave up 10 bases, with 13 bases separating them. Per the germline V gene, CDR1 is SEHNR and CDR2 is FQNEAQ (reference sequence).

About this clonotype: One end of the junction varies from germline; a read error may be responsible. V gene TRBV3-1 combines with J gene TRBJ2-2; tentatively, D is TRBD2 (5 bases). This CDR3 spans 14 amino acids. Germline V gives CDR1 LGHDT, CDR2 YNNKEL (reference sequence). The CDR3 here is CASSQLLRSGELVF. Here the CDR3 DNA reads TGTGCCAGCAGCCAATTACTACGATCCGGGGAGCTGGTTTTT.

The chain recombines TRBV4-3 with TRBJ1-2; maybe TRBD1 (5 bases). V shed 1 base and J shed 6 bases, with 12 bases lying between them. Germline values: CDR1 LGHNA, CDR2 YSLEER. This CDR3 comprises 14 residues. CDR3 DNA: TGCGCCAGCAGCCAAGGGGCAGGGATCAATGGCTACACCTTC. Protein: CASSQGAGINGYTF.

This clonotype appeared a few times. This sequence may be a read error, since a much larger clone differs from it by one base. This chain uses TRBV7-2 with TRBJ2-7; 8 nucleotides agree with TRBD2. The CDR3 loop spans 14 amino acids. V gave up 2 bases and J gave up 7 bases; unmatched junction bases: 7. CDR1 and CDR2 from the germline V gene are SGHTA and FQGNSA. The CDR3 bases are TGTGCCAGCAGCTTAACGCCGGGGGGGGAGGAGCAGTACTTC. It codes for CASSLTPGGEEQYF.

The chain's CDR3 is CASKRGTSGANVLTF. The CDR3 bases are TGTGCCAGCAAGCGGGGGACCTCTGGGGCCAACGTCCTGACTTTC. This chain joins TRBV28 and TRBJ2-6; 8 nucleotides match TRBD2. The CDR3 length is 15 residues. V shed 7 bases and J 0 bases; nucleotides not matched to a gene: 2. From germline, CDR1 is MDHEN and CDR2 SYDVKM. The variable domain in full, completed from reference TRBV28 and TRBJ2-6, reads DVKVTQSSRYLVKRTGEKVFLECVQDMDHENMFWYRQDPGLGLRLIYFSYDVKMKEKGDIPEGYSVSREKKERFSLILESASTNQTSMYLCASKRGTSGANVLTFGAGSRLTVL.

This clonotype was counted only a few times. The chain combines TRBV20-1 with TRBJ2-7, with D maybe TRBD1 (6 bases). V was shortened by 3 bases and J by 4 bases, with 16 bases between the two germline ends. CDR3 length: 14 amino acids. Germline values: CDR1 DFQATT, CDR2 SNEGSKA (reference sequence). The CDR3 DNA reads TGCAGTGCTAGTCCCGGGACACCCCCTTACGAGCAGTACTTC. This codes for CSASPGTPPYEQYF.

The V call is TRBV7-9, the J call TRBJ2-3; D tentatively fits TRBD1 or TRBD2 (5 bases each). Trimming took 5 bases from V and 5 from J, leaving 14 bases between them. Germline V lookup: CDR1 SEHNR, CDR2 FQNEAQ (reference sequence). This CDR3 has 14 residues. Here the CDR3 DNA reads TGTGCCAGCAGCGCGCAGTTGGGACGAGATACGCAGTATTTT. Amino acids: CASSAQLGRDTQYF.

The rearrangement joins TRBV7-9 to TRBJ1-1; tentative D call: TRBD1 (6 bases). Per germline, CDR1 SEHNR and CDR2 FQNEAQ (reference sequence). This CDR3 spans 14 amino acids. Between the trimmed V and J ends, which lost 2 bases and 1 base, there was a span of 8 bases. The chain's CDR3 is CASSLSGENTEAFF. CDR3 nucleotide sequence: TGTGCCAGCAGCTTATCAGGGGAGAACACTGAAGCTTTCTTT.

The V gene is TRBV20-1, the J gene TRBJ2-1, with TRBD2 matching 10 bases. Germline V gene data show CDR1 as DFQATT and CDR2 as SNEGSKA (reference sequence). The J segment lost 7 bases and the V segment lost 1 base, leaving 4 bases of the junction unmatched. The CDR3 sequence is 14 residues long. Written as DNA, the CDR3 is TGCAGTGCTAGAGGAGCGGGAGGGAAGAATGAGCAGTTCTTC. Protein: CSARGAGGKNEQFF.